This T cell receptor (beta chain) was obtained from a study of Graves' ophthalmopathy and Graves' hyperthyroidism. For repertoire sequencing, the TCR beta CDR3 regions were amplified from RNA transcripts. First-round RT-PCR with HTBI primers preceded a second-round multiplex PCR. MiXCR, run by TCRdb on the multiplex PCR reads, gives a single entry per CDR3 protein. The table records some 360,000 distinct CDR3 sequences, about 15% of them present only once. This clonotype came up many times. V lost 3 bases to trimming and J lost 0 bases, with 10 bases between them. Germline loops: CDR1 SGDLS, CDR2 YYNGEE. The CDR3 extends over 14 amino acids.

This receptor was identified in an adult woman with stable Graves' hyperthyroidism. The rearrangement links TRBV9 to TRBJ2-7; D remains unclear. Sequenced material: peripheral blood. CDR3 DNA: TGTGCCAGCAGCGAAAAGCCAGGCTCCTACGAGCAGTACTTC. Amino acids: CASSEKPGSYEQYF.